Given below is one T cell receptor beta chain in context. This sample was included in a study of T cell changes during pregnancy in multiple sclerosis. CDR1 and CDR2 (germline): SEHNR, FQNEAQ (reference sequence). The V end lost 4 bases, the J end lost 0 bases, and 12 bases lay between the germline ends. The CDR3 is 15 amino acids. Produced via immunoSEQ multiplex PCR; TCRdb's table is partial and in-frame only. The sample holds fewer than 50,000 clones, roughly nine tenths seen once. This material consisted of CD4+ T cells from peripheral blood mononuclear cells, taken in the third trimester of pregnancy. V gene TRBV7-9 combines with J gene TRBJ2-5, with D perhaps TRBD1 (5 bases). The origin of this receptor is a female donor with multiple sclerosis, enrolled in a pregnancy study. The CDR3 nucleotides read TGTGCCAGCAGCTCAGGGTTACCGTACCAAGAGACCCAGTACTTC. Amino acid sequence: CASSSGLPYQETQYF.